A single sample is the source of the 17 T cell receptor beta chains below, sequenced in a study of regulatory T cells in long-lasting Graves disease. The TCR beta library used iRepertoire HTBI primers with Arm-PCR amplification of CDR3. TCRdb reprocessed the multiplex PCR reads via MiXCR and lists one record per CDR3 protein. The sample carries 360,000 or so distinct CDR3 sequences, about 17% recorded once. Time point in this sample: newly diagnosed GD, antithyroid drugs for less than 3 months. Extracted PBMC RNA gave rise to the TCR library. The same specimen was also included in a second study, on T cells in Graves' hyperthyroidism and ophthalmopathy.

The sample was peripheral blood mononuclear cells (PBMCs), taken at new diagnosis, from a patient treated with antithyroid drugs. The receptors derive from a woman aged 18-29 years with Graves disease.

CDR3 coding DNA: TGTGCCAGCAGCTTACCCCCCCCAGGGTTGGCTGGAAACACCATATATTTT. It specifies CASSLPPPGLAGNTIYF. The gene calls are TRBV7-2 and TRBJ1-3, with a possible D match to TRBD1 (5 bases). Germline CDR1 is SGHTA and CDR2 is FQGNSA. V was cut by 2 bases and J by 2 bases, with 16 bases left in between. The CDR3 extends over 17 amino acids.

The DNA for the CDR3 is TGCAGTGCAAACCCCGGGACAGTGGATAATTCACCCCTCCACTTT. Translating it yields CSANPGTVDNSPLHF. The J gene is TRBJ1-6, the V gene TRBV20-1; TRBD1 aligns across 7 bases. The CDR3 consists of 15 residues. Trimming at V came to 6 bases and at J to 5 bases, leaving 10 bases not matched to a gene. Germline V gene data show CDR1 as DFQATT and CDR2 as SNEGSKA (reference sequence).

This clonotype showed up many times. The rearrangement joins TRBV28 to TRBJ2-7; 7 bases line up with TRBD2. The ends lost 4 bases at V and 4 bases at J; junction bases unmatched: 16. The CDR3 has 17 residues. CDR1 and CDR2 from the germline V gene are MDHEN and SYDVKM. CDR3 protein: CASSSPRWSGESYEQYF. As DNA, the CDR3 is TGTGCCAGCAGTTCGCCACGATGGAGCGGGGAAAGTTACGAGCAGTACTTC.

In this sample, this clonotype turned up many times. The chain has TRBV6-1 and TRBJ2-7; D remains unclear. This CDR3 is 12 amino acids long. Germline V gene data show CDR1 as MNHNS and CDR2 as SASEGT. The V end was cut by 7 bases, the J end by 3 bases, with 10 bases between. CDR3 in amino acids: CASTFKNYEQYF. The CDR3 nucleotides are TGTGCCAGCACCTTCAAGAACTACGAGCAGTACTTC.

The chain uses TRBV7-6 and TRBJ2-7; TRBD2 matches 10 bases. Trimming at V came to 0 bases and at J to 6 bases, leaving 5 bases not matched to a gene. CDR3 size: 15 residues. Germline V gene sequence: CDR1 SGHVS, CDR2 FNYEAQ. Written as DNA, the CDR3 is TGTGCCAGCAGCTTAGCGTCTAGCGGGAGTGGCGAGCAGTACTTC. Translated: CASSLASSGSGEQYF.

This clonotype appeared many times. CDR3 protein: CASRDFSYEQYF. The CDR3 region has the DNA TGTGCCAGCCGGGACTTCTCCTACGAGCAGTACTTC. The gene calls are TRBV6-1 and TRBJ2-7; a weak D match, TRBD2 (6 bases). This CDR3 is built from 12 residues. Germline V gene data show CDR1 as MNHNS and CDR2 as SASEGT. Trimming removed 8 bases from V and 0 bases from J, with 8 bases in between.

With respect to this clonotype: A single base is all that separates this from a far larger clone, so a read error is likely. This chain connects TRBV27 to TRBJ2-1; 11 nucleotides agree with TRBD2. V shed 2 bases and J 10 bases; nucleotides not matched to a gene: 7. The CDR3 is 15 residues long. Germline CDR1 reads MNHEY; CDR2 reads SMNVEV (reference sequence). The chain's CDR3 is CASSLRLAGIYEQFF. Written as DNA, the CDR3 is TGTGCCAGCAGTTTACGACTAGCGGGAATCTACGAGCAGTTCTTC.

This clonotype was recorded a few times. The V call is TRBV30, the J call TRBJ2-3, with unresolved D. Per the germline V gene, CDR1 is GTSNPN and CDR2 is SVGIG (reference sequence). V was trimmed by 3 bases and J by 4 bases, leaving 17 bases between them. This CDR3 has 15 amino acids. CDR3 amino acids: CAWRGIGVRPDTQYF. CDR3 sequence (DNA): TGTGCCTGGAGGGGAATCGGAGTTCGCCCAGATACGCAGTATTTT.

A few counts support this clonotype. The chain's CDR3 is CASSPRQGVGELFF. In DNA, the CDR3 is TGTGCCAGCAGCCCAAGACAGGGTGTCGGGGAGCTGTTTTTT. The chain employs TRBV9 and TRBJ2-2, with TRBD1 identical over 7 bases. Germline CDR1 reads SGDLS; CDR2 reads YYNGEE. With V trimmed by 4 bases and J by 7 bases, 7 bases remained unmatched. The CDR3 spans 14 residues.

This clonotype was observed a handful of times. This chain joins TRBV27 and TRBJ2-2; 8 bases fit TRBD2. Germline V lookup: CDR1 MNHEY, CDR2 SMNVEV (reference sequence). There are 18 residues in the CDR3. V shed 3 bases, J shed 0 bases, and the junction held 9 bases outside the gene matches. The CDR3 sequence is CASSFGRGALPNTGELFF. The DNA for the CDR3 is TGTGCCAGCAGTTTCGGGCGGGGGGCCCTACCGAACACCGGGGAGCTGTTTTTT.

The chain couples TRBV30 to TRBJ1-1; no reliable D call. This CDR3 has 15 amino acids. Trimming removed 0 bases from V and 1 base from J, with 12 bases in between. Germline CDR1 is GTSNPN and CDR2 is SVGIG (reference sequence). CDR3 nucleotide sequence: TGTGCCTGGAGTGTATGGGGAAGTGAGAACACTGAAGCTTTCTTT. Encoded protein: CAWSVWGSENTEAFF.

The chain has TRBV7-3 and TRBJ1-5; a weak D match, TRBD1 (5 bases). From germline, CDR1 is SGHTA and CDR2 FQGTGA. With 1 base removed from V and 1 base from J, the gap between germline ends came to 11 bases. The CDR3 runs 16 residues. The CDR3 spells CASSLMGSGSNQPQHF. DNA for the CDR3: TGTGCCAGCAGCTTAATGGGGTCAGGGAGCAATCAGCCCCAGCATTTT.

This clonotype was recorded at least ten times. The V call is TRBV5-5, the J call TRBJ1-1, with 7 bases matching TRBD1. CDR3 size: 16 residues. Germline CDR1 and CDR2: SGHKS and YYEKEE (reference sequence). With V trimmed by 4 bases and J by 0 bases, 9 bases remained unmatched. As DNA, the CDR3 is TGTGCCAGCAGCCGTTGGGACAGCCTAATGAACACTGAAGCTTTCTTT. It encodes CASSRWDSLMNTEAFF.

The table lists this clonotype with many counts. This chain joins TRBV27 and TRBJ2-7; tentatively, D is TRBD1 (5 bases). Germline assignment: CDR1 MNHEY and CDR2 SMNVEV (reference sequence). Between the trimmed V and J ends, which lost 0 bases and 0 bases, there was a span of 12 bases. CDR3 length: 16 residues. Written as DNA, the CDR3 is TGTGCCAGCAGTTTATCATCCAGGGTGAGCTCCTACGAGCAGTACTTC. Translation: CASSLSSRVSSYEQYF.

This clonotype has only a few counts. This chain links TRBV9 with TRBJ2-3; D could derive from TRBD1 or TRBD2 (5 bases each). The V and J ends lost 0 bases and 6 bases respectively, with 14 bases between them. Germline V gene lookup returns CDR1 SGDLS and CDR2 YYNGEE. This CDR3 is 15 amino acids long. The DNA of the CDR3 is TGTGCCAGCAGCGTAGAGGGACGGGCAGTCGATACGCAGTATTTT. As protein: CASSVEGRAVDTQYF.

In its sample, this clonotype was seen many times. In DNA, the CDR3 is TGTGCCAGCACCGCCCTGGGGACACCCCGCACAGATACGCAGTATTTT. Its protein product is CASTALGTPRTDTQYF. This chain joins TRBV12-3 or TRBV12-4 and TRBJ2-3, with a tentative D call TRBD1 (6 bases). V dropped 7 bases and J dropped 1 base, with 18 bases sitting between them. CDR3 length: 16 amino acids.

This clonotype was seen once. The CDR3: CASSHPGGRQKAYEQYF. CDR3 nucleotides: TGCGCCAGCAGCCACCCCGGTGGCCGACAGAAGGCCTACGAGCAGTACTTC. The chain has TRBV4-1 and TRBJ2-7; maybe TRBD1 (5 bases). The CDR3 totals 17 residues. V was cut by 3 bases and J by 2 bases, with 20 bases left in between. Germline values: CDR1 MGHRA, CDR2 YSYEKL.